This TCR beta chain appears in the sequencing data of a study of CD8 T cells in ankylosing spondylitis. With molecular barcodes, quantitative 5'-RACE was used to make the TCR beta libraries. One entry per CDR3 protein results from TCRdb running MiXCR on the 5' RACE reads. The sample records 350,000 or so distinct CDR3 sequences, 14% to 15% being singletons. The length of the CDR3 is 14 residues. The germline CDR1 and CDR2 sequences are SGHVS and FQNEAQ. V gave up 3 bases and J gave up 7 bases, with 15 bases separating them. This sequence originates from a male donor with ankylosing spondylitis or in good health (not recorded which). The material sequenced was blood, either unsorted or a sorted T cell fraction (not recorded which). The chain carries TRBV7-8 and TRBJ2-5, with a weak D call TRBD2 (6 bases). The CDR3 sequence: CASSLAGILGTQYF. The DNA for the CDR3 is TGTGCCAGCAGCTTGGCGGGGATTCTTGGGACCCAGTACTTC.